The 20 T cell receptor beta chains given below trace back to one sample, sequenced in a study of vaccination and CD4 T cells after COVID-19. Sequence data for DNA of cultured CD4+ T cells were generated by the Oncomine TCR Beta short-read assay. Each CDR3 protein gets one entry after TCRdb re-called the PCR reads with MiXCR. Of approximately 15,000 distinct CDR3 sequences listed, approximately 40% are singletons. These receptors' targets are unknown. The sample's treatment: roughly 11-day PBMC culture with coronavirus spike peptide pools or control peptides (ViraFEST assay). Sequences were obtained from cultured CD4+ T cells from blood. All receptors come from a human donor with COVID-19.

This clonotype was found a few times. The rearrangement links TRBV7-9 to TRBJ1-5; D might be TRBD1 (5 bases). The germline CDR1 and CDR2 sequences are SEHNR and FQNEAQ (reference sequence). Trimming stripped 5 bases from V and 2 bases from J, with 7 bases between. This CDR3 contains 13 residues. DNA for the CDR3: TGTGCCAGCAGCGAACAGGGCAATCAGCCCCAGCATTTT. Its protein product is CASSEQGNQPQHF.

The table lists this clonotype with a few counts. CDR3 DNA sequence: TGTGCCAGCAGCTTTCTCCCTTCCGCAAGAAGTAATTCACCCCTCCACTTT. Encoded protein: CASSFLPSARSNSPLHF. The J gene is TRBJ1-6, the V gene TRBV7-2, with D unresolved. Germline CDR1 reads SGHTA; CDR2 reads FQGNSA. V lost 3 bases, J lost 6 bases, and 18 bases lay in between. The CDR3 is 17 residues long.

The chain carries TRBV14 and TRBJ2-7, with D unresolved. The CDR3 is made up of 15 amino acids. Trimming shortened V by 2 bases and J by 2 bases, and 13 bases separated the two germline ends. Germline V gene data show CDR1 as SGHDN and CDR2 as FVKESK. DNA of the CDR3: TGTGCCAGCAGCCAATTCGGGCTCCTACCCTACGAGCAGTACTTC. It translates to CASSQFGLLPYEQYF.

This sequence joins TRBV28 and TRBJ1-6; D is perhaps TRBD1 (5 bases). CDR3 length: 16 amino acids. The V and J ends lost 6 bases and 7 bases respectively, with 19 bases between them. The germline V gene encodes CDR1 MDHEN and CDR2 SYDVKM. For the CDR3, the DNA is TGTGCCAGCAGCCGGGGGGGAGGGAAAGCGAATTCACCCCTCCACTTT. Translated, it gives CASSRGGGKANSPLHF.

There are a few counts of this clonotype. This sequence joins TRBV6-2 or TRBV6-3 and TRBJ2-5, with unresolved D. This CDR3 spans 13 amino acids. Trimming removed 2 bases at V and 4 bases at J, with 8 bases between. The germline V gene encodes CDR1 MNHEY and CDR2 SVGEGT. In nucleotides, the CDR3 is TGTGCCAGCAGTTACGGTCGGGTAGAGACCCAGTACTTC. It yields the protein CASSYGRVETQYF.

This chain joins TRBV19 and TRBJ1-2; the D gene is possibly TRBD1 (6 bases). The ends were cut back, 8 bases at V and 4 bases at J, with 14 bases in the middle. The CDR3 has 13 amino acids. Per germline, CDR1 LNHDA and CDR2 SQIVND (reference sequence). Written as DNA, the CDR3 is TGTGCCAGTCGGGACACAGGGAGCTATGGCTACACCTTC. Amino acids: CASRDTGSYGYTF.

The CDR3 coding sequence is TGTGCCAGCATTGGGGAGGGGACCACTGAAGCTTTCTTT. Translating it yields CASIGEGTTEAFF. The chain has TRBV6-1 and TRBJ1-1; maybe TRBD1 (5 bases). Germline CDR1 MNHNS, CDR2 SASEGT. The length of the CDR3 is 13 residues. Trimming cost V 7 bases and J 4 bases, with 13 bases left between them.

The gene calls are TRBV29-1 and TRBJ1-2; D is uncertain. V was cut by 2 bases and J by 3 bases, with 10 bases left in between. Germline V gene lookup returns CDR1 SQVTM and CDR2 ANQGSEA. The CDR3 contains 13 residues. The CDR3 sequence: CSVEIHRDYGYTF. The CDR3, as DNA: TGCAGCGTTGAAATACACCGGGACTATGGCTACACCTTC.

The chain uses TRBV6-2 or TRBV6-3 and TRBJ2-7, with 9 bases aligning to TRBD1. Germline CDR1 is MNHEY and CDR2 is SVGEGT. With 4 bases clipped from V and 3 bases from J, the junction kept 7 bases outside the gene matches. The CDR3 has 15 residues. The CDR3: CASSSTGTGNYEQYF. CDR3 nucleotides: TGTGCCAGCAGTTCGACCGGGACAGGGAACTACGAGCAGTACTTC.

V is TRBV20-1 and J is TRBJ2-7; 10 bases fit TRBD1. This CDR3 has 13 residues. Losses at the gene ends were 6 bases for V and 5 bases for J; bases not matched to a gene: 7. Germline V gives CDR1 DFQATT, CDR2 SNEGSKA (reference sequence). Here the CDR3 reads CSAWRDRGDEQYF. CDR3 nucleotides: TGCAGTGCCTGGCGGGACAGGGGCGACGAGCAGTACTTC.

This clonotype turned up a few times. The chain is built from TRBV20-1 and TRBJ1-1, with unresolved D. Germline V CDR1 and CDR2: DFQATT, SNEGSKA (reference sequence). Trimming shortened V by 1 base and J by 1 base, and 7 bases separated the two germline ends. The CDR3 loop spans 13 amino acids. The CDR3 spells CSARGPKNTEAFF. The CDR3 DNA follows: TGCAGTGCTAGAGGGCCTAAGAACACTGAAGCTTTCTTT.

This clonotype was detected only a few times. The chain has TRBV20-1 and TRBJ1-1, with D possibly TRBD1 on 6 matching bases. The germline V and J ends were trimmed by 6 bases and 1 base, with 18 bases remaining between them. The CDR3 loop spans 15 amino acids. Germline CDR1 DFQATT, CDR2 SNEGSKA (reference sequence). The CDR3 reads CSAPKTGTPNTEAFF. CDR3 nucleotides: TGCAGTGCACCCAAGACCGGGACACCGAACACTGAAGCTTTCTTT.

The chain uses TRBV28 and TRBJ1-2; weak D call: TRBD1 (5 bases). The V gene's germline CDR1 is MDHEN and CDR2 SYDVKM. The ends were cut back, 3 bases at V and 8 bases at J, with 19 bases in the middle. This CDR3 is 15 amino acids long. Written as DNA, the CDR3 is TGTGCCAGCAGTTTCCTCGGGGCGCCGATGGAGGGCTACACCTTC. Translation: CASSFLGAPMEGYTF.

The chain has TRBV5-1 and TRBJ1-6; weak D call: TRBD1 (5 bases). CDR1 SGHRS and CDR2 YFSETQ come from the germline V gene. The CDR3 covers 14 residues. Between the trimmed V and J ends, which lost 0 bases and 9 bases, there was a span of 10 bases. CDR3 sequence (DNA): TGCGCCAGCAGCTTGGAAGGGGCCGGTTCACCCCTCCACTTT. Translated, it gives CASSLEGAGSPLHF.

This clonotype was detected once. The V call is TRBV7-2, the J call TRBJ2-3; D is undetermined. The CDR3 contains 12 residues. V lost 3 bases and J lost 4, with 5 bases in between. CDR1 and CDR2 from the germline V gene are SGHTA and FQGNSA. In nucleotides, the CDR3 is TGTGCCAGCAGCTTTGGCGCAGATACGCAGTATTTT. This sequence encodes CASSFGADTQYF. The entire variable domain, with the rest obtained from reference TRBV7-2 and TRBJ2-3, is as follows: GAGVSQSPSNKVTEKGKDVELRCDPISGHTALYWYRQSLGQGLEFLIYFQGNSAPDKSGLPSDRFSAERTGGSVSTLTIQRTQQEDSAVYLCASSFGADTQYFGPGTRLTVL.

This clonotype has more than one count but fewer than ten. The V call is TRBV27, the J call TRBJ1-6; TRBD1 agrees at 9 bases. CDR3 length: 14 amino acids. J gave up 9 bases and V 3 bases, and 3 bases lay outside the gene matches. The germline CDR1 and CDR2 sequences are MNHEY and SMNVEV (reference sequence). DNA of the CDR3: TGTGCCAGCAGTTTGAACAGGGGGCCTTCACCCCTCCACTTT. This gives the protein CASSLNRGPSPLHF.

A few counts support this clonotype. In nucleotides, the CDR3 is TGTGCCAGTAGTCTACAAAGAGAGAATTCACCCCTCCACTTT. It specifies CASSLQRENSPLHF. The V gene is TRBV19, the J gene TRBJ1-6; D is unclear. CDR1 and CDR2 (germline): LNHDA, SQIVND (reference sequence). Deletions cut 5 bases from V and 7 bases from J, with 12 bases between. The CDR3 has 14 residues.

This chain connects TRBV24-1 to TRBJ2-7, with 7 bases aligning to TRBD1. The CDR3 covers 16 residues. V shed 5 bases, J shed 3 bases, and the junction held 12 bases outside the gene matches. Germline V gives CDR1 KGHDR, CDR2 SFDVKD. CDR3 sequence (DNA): TGTGCCACCAGTGGGTCGGACAGGATGGGGATCTACGAGCAGTACTTC. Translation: CATSGSDRMGIYEQYF.

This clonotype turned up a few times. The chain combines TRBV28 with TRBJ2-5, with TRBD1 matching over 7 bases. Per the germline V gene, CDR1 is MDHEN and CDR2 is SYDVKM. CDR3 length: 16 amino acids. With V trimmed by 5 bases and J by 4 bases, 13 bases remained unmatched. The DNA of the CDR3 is TGTGCCAGCAGTAGCAGGGGGAGCAGCTTAATAGAGACCCAGTACTTC. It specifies CASSSRGSSLIETQYF.

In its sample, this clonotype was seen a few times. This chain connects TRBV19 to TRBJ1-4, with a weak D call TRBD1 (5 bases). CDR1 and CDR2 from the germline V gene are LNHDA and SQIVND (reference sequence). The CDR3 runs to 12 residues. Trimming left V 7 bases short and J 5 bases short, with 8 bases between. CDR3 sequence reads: CASNQGNEKLFF. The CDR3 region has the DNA TGTGCCAGTAATCAGGGAAATGAAAAACTGTTTTTT.